This T cell receptor (beta chain) comes out of a study of T-cell reconstitution after alpha-beta-depleted transplantation in children. This CDR3 has 17 residues. Trimming left V 1 base short and J 7 bases short, with 22 bases between. Using unique molecular identifiers, the investigators prepared the TCRbeta library. TCRdb re-derived calls from the PCR reads in MiXCR, one entry per CDR3 protein. The data show roughly 500,000 distinct CDR3 sequences, with around 16% seen just once and 3.3% held by the top ten. The chain links TRBV12-3 or TRBV12-4 to TRBJ2-5, with D perhaps TRBD2 (7 bases). Material: PBMCs from the stem cell graft donor, obtained from the stem cell graft. The clonotype was recovered from a human donor who donated a stem cell graft to a child with acute lymphoblastic leukemia. This CDR3 reads CASSLERGKSTSSTQYF. The CDR3 DNA sequence: TGTGCCAGCAGTTTAGAAAGGGGGAAATCGACTAGCTCGACCCAGTACTTC.